These 10 T cell receptor beta chains were sequenced from one sample in a study of human T cells and chemical hapten exposure. Using its own MiXCR run on the RACE reads, TCRdb lists one record per CDR3 protein. The data hold around 300,000 distinct CDR3 sequences, with approximately 5.8% observed a single time. The time point was: pre-sensitization, week 0. Specified treatment: therapeutic diphenylcyclopropenone sensitization with weekly scalp DPC. The specimen was whole blood, collected in connection with sensitization to the hapten diphenylcyclopropenone (DPC). These receptors all stem from a woman aged 18-29 years with alopecia areata. Some clones in this sample may be carry-over from other donors' samples.

The V gene is TRBV7-9, the J gene TRBJ1-1; no definite D call. There are 14 residues in the CDR3. Germline V CDR1 and CDR2: SEHNR, FQNEAQ (reference sequence). Trimming took 5 bases from V and 6 from J, leaving 16 bases between them. The CDR3 here is CASSPNPQSAEAFF. CDR3 DNA: TGTGCCAGCAGCCCAAACCCTCAAAGCGCTGAAGCTTTCTTT. Full variable domain (outside the CDR3, taken from reference TRBV7-9 and TRBJ1-1): DTGVSQNPRHKITKRGQNVTFRCDPISEHNRLYWYRQTLGQGPEFLTYFQNEAQLEKSRLLSDRFSAERPKGSFSTLEIQRTEQGDSAMYLCASSPNPQSAEAFFGQGTRLTVV.

This clonotype was seen repeatedly, ten times or more. V and J are TRBV6-6 and TRBJ2-6; D gene uncertain. Trimming stripped 4 bases from V and 2 bases from J, with 9 bases between. The CDR3 totals 15 residues. Per germline, CDR1 MNHNY and CDR2 SVGAGI (reference sequence). This chain's CDR3 is CASSSWTAGANVLTF. CDR3 DNA sequence: TGTGCCAGCAGTTCCTGGACGGCTGGGGCCAACGTCCTGACTTTC.

This clonotype was seen more than once but under ten times. The rearrangement joins TRBV6-2 or TRBV6-3 to TRBJ2-2, with D possibly matching TRBD1 (5 bases). V lost 2 bases to trimming and J lost 3 bases, with 13 bases between them. This CDR3 is built from 16 residues. Germline CDR1 MNHEY, CDR2 SVGEGT. The CDR3 DNA sequence: TGTGCCAGCAGTTACAGTGCCGCAGGGCACACCGGGGAGCTGTTTTTT. This sequence encodes CASSYSAAGHTGELFF.

V and J are TRBV4-3 and TRBJ1-6; D is unresolved. V was shortened by 0 bases and J by 7 bases, with 10 bases between the two germline ends. This CDR3 has 15 residues. CDR1 and CDR2 from the germline V gene are LGHNA and YSLEER. In DNA form, the CDR3 reads TGCGCCAGCAGCCAAGACCCAAGTCCCAATTCACCCCTCCACTTT. This codes for CASSQDPSPNSPLHF.

The CDR3 reads CASSQGQRTYNEQFF. CDR3 nucleotides: TGCGCCAGCAGCCAGGGACAGCGTACCTACAATGAGCAGTTCTTC. V and J are TRBV4-3 and TRBJ2-1, with 7 bases that match TRBD1. CDR1 and CDR2 (germline): LGHNA, YSLEER. The CDR3 spans 15 residues. The V and J ends lost 3 bases and 2 bases, in that order; junction bases with no gene match: 4.

In its sample, this clonotype was seen a few times. The rearrangement joins TRBV27 to TRBJ1-5; D is unclear. Germline loops: CDR1 MNHEY, CDR2 SMNVEV (reference sequence). The CDR3 length is 18 residues. V lost 2 bases to trimming and J lost 1 base, with 18 bases between them. The CDR3 region is CASSLIGPTTLSNQPQHF. DNA for the CDR3: TGTGCCAGCAGTTTAATTGGGCCGACAACTCTGAGCAATCAGCCCCAGCATTTT.

This clonotype has at least ten counts. CDR3 protein: CASTLHEASSPLHF. CDR3 sequence (DNA): TGTGCCAGCACCCTCCACGAGGCGAGTTCACCCCTCCACTTT. The chain recombines TRBV27 with TRBJ1-6; no firm D call. V was trimmed by 7 bases and J by 9 bases, leaving 16 bases between them. Germline CDR1 is MNHEY and CDR2 is SMNVEV (reference sequence). The CDR3 sequence is 14 residues long.

This clonotype showed up many times. V is TRBV5-1 and J is TRBJ2-5; perhaps TRBD1 as D (6 bases). Trimming stripped 0 bases from V and 2 bases from J, with 11 bases between. CDR3 size: 15 residues. CDR1 and CDR2 (germline): SGHRS, YFSETQ. The CDR3 protein is CASSLAGAAQETQYF. The DNA for the CDR3 is TGCGCCAGCAGCTTGGCAGGGGCCGCGCAAGAGACCCAGTACTTC.

This clonotype has ten or more counts. This sequence joins TRBV6-5 and TRBJ2-7; no reliable D call. Per the germline V gene, CDR1 is MNHEY and CDR2 is SVGAGI. This CDR3 has 11 amino acids. Trimming cost V 6 bases and J 3 bases, with 6 bases left between them. The CDR3 DNA is TGTGCCAGCAGCCGAGGCTACGAGCAGTACTTC. Its protein product is CASSRGYEQYF.

This clonotype was detected many times. The J gene is TRBJ1-1, the V gene TRBV29-1; D perhaps matches TRBD1 (6 bases). The CDR3 length is 15 residues. Germline V gene sequence: CDR1 SQVTM, CDR2 ANQGSEA. Trimming took off 0 bases at V and 1 base at J, with 12 bases between the two ends. This chain's CDR3 is CSVEDFGGPNTEAFF. As DNA, the CDR3 is TGCAGCGTTGAAGATTTCGGGGGCCCGAACACTGAAGCTTTCTTT.